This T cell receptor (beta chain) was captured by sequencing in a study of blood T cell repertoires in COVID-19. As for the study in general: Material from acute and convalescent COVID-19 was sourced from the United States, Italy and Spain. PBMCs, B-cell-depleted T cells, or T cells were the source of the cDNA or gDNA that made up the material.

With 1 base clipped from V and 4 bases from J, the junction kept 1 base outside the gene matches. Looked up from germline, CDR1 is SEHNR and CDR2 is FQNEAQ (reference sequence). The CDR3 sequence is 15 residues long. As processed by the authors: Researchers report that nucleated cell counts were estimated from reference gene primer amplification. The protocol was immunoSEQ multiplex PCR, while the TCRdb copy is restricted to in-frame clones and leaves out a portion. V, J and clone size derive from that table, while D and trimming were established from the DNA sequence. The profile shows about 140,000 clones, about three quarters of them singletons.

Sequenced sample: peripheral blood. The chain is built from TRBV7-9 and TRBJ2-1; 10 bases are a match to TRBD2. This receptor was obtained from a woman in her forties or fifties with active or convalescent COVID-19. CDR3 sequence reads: CASSLGSGRYNEQFF. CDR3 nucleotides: TGTGCCAGCAGCTTAGGTAGCGGGAGGTACAATGAGCAGTTCTTC.